This T cell receptor beta chain was sequenced in a study of T cell repertoires in aging, cancer and after chemotherapy. At the level of the study: Clear clonal overlap appeared across healthy donor samples taken over several months to years. Around 8.8 million TCR reads were in the whole dataset.

Study conclusions and caveats: Age-matched healthy donors had significantly more diverse, less clonal blood TCR repertoires than untreated cancer patients.

In the case of this clonotype: Its target is unknown.

The CDR3 loop spans 12 amino acids. Per the germline V gene, CDR1 is DFQATT and CDR2 is SNEGSKA (reference sequence). Trimming shortened V by 3 bases and J by 1 base, and 6 bases separated the two germline ends. TRB rearrangements spanning V, D and J were amplified using mixed TRB-A/B primers. TCRdb fed the multiplex PCR reads into MiXCR, producing one record per CDR3 protein. The sample has 10,000 to 15,000 distinct CDR3 sequences; 30% to 40% are singletons. Peripheral blood genomic DNA, not sorted cells or RNA, was the template. The chain couples TRBV20-1 to TRBJ1-1; no definite D call. The clonotype was recovered from a human donor in good health. The donor label of this sample is uncertain. The specimen was blood. The chain's CDR3 is CSASWENTEAFF. DNA for the CDR3: TGCAGTGCTAGCTGGGAGAACACTGAAGCTTTCTTT.